This TCR beta chain originates from a study of T cell changes during pregnancy in multiple sclerosis. This CDR3 spans 12 amino acids. Trimming stripped 3 bases from V and 3 bases from J, with 6 bases between. Germline loops: CDR1 MDHEN, CDR2 SYDVKM. Here immunoSEQ multiplex PCR was the method, and the copy in TCRdb shows in-frame clones only, minus some. The repertoire holds around 130,000 clones, about 96% seen once, with 0.44% in the top ten. The sample in question was peripheral blood, obtained after pregnancy. V usage is TRBV28 and J usage is TRBJ2-7, with D perhaps matching TRBD1 (5 bases). This clonotype was obtained from a female donor with multiple sclerosis, enrolled in a pregnancy study. CDR3 coding DNA: TGTGCCAGCAGTTTCAGGGACTACGAGCAGTACTTC. Translation gives CASSFRDYEQYF.